These 24 T cell receptor beta chains share one sample of origin, sequenced in a study of shared clonotypes between healthy human individuals. This table comes from immunoSEQ multiplex PCR, and its TCRdb copy is limited to in-frame clones, with some not included. Found here are about 2.2 million clones, 93% of them singletons; the top ten hold about 1.6%. It was CD45RO-negative cells, positively selected for CCR7, that made up naive CD8 cells, with terminally differentiated effector memory CD45RA+ cells excluded. Specimen: naive CD8+ T cells from PBMCs. The source is a man between 18 and 29 years old in good health. Some clones in this sample may be carry-over from other donors' samples.

The V and J genes are TRBV27 and TRBJ1-2; D is possibly TRBD1 (6 bases). V lost 4 bases and J lost 8, with 14 bases in between. Germline V gene data show CDR1 as MNHEY and CDR2 as SMNVEV (reference sequence). This CDR3 comprises 13 residues. The CDR3 loop is CASSSLEGGGYTF. CDR3 bases: TGTGCCAGCAGTTCCCTCGAGGGGGGAGGCTACACCTTC.

V and J are TRBV4-1 and TRBJ2-7, with 9 bases lining up with TRBD2. Germline CDR1 is MGHRA and CDR2 is YSYEKL. The junction had 7 bases not matched to a gene; V was cut back by 0 bases and J by 4 bases. The CDR3 is 16 residues long. The CDR3 is CASSQDDGLATYEQYF. The CDR3 region has the DNA TGCGCCAGCAGCCAAGATGATGGACTAGCGACATACGAGCAGTACTTC.

The chain is built from TRBV10-1 and TRBJ2-7, with 7 bases identical to TRBD1. This CDR3 has 14 amino acids. Germline V gene lookup returns CDR1 WNHNN and CDR2 SYGVQD (reference sequence). Trimming cost V 2 bases and J 3 bases; bases outside gene matches: 4. This chain's CDR3 is CASSETGAGYEQYF. For the CDR3, the DNA is TGCGCCAGCAGTGAGACAGGGGCAGGCTACGAGCAGTACTTC.

The J gene is TRBJ2-7, the V gene TRBV6-1; D uncertain. This CDR3 has 12 residues. Trimming removed 1 base from V and 4 bases from J, with 5 bases in between. The germline CDR1 and CDR2 sequences are MNHNS and SASEGT. The CDR3: CASSEDGYEQYF. The CDR3 coding sequence is TGTGCCAGCAGTGAAGACGGGTACGAGCAGTACTTC.

The chain combines TRBV5-1 with TRBJ1-1; TRBD1 aligns across 8 bases. CDR3 length: 14 amino acids. J gave up 5 bases and V 4 bases, and 7 bases lay outside the gene matches. Per germline, CDR1 SGHRS and CDR2 YFSETQ. CDR3 bases: TGCGCCAGCAGCCAATGGACAGGGAGGACTGAAGCTTTCTTT. It codes for CASSQWTGRTEAFF.

The chain couples TRBV5-7 to TRBJ2-7; D possibly corresponds to TRBD2 (7 bases). TRBV5-7 is sorted into the ORF group, with uncertain function. This CDR3 has 15 residues. V shed 0 bases and J shed 9 bases, with 19 bases lying between them. CDR3 bases: TGTGCCAGCAGCTTGGGAGCTAGGGGGGGTTTAGGGCAGTACTTC. Protein product: CASSLGARGGLGQYF.

CDR3 loop: CASSLTYGWGGREDTEAFF. Written as DNA, the CDR3 is TGTGCCAGCAGCCTAACCTACGGGTGGGGGGGCAGAGAAGACACTGAAGCTTTCTTT. The chain couples TRBV28 to TRBJ1-1, with D maybe TRBD1 (6 bases). Trimming removed 6 bases from V and 3 bases from J, with 29 bases in between. CDR1 MDHEN and CDR2 SYDVKM come from the germline V gene. The CDR3 covers 19 residues.

J is TRBJ2-3 and V is TRBV5-1, with 16 bases identical to TRBD2. The CDR3 sequence is 20 residues long. V lost 3 bases and J lost 2; bases outside the gene matches: 12. Germline CDR1 and CDR2: SGHRS and YFSETQ. CDR3 in amino acids: CASSSRQGGTSGRATDTQYF. Here the CDR3 DNA reads TGCGCCAGCAGCTCCCGACAGGGGGGGACTAGCGGGAGGGCCACAGATACGCAGTATTTT.

The V and J genes are TRBV5-1 and TRBJ1-1; maybe TRBD1 (5 bases). The CDR3 is made up of 13 amino acids. V was cut by 2 bases and J by 5 bases, with 10 bases left in between. Germline CDR1 and CDR2: SGHRS and YFSETQ. The CDR3 nucleotides read TGCGCCAGCAGCTTAGCGGGGGAGACTGAAGCTTTCTTT. Amino acids: CASSLAGETEAFF.

V and J are TRBV7-2 and TRBJ2-1; 12 bases match TRBD2. The trim removed 3 bases at V and 9 bases at J, leaving 9 bases unmatched. Germline lookup yields CDR1 SGHTA and CDR2 FQGNSA. The CDR3 is made up of 16 amino acids. The CDR3 bases are TGTGCCAGCAGCTTTCCTAGCGGGAGGGCCGTTTCTGAGCAGTTCTTC. It translates to CASSFPSGRAVSEQFF.

The chain carries TRBV10-3 and TRBJ2-1; D ambiguous. V lost 4 bases, J lost 5 bases, and 9 bases lay in between. Per the germline V gene, CDR1 is ENHRY and CDR2 is SYGVKD. The CDR3 is 13 residues long. CDR3 sequence reads: CAISGSSDNEQFF. The CDR3 DNA is TGTGCCATCAGTGGGAGTTCGGACAATGAGCAGTTCTTC.

The V gene is TRBV7-8, the J gene TRBJ1-3; 8 bases are shared with TRBD1. V gave up 8 bases and J gave up 0 bases; unmatched junction bases: 15. This CDR3 has 18 amino acids. Germline CDR1 SGHVS, CDR2 FQNEAQ. CDR3 sequence: CASSWPSGQVSSGNTIYF. The CDR3 bases are TGTGCCAGCTCCTGGCCATCGGGACAGGTTAGCTCTGGAAACACCATATATTTT.

This chain links TRBV7-9 with TRBJ1-1; D not certain. The CDR3 spans 14 residues. From germline, CDR1 is SEHNR and CDR2 FQNEAQ (reference sequence). V shed 4 bases and J shed 0 bases, with 9 bases lying between them. CDR3 protein: CASSSVGVNTEAFF. In nucleotides, the CDR3 is TGTGCCAGCAGCTCAGTCGGGGTGAACACTGAAGCTTTCTTT. Variable domain in full (rest from reference TRBV7-9 and TRBJ1-1): DTGVSQNPRHKITKRGQNVTFRCDPISEHNRLYWYRQTLGQGPEFLTYFQNEAQLEKSRLLSDRFSAERPKGSFSTLEIQRTEQGDSAMYLCASSSVGVNTEAFFGQGTRLTVV.

This chain links TRBV27 with TRBJ2-7; D unresolved. Germline V gives CDR1 MNHEY, CDR2 SMNVEV (reference sequence). V was cut by 5 bases and J by 0 bases, with 11 bases left in between. The CDR3 covers 14 residues. Here the CDR3 reads CASSPSPSSYEQYF. The CDR3 coding sequence is TGTGCCAGCAGTCCCTCCCCGAGCTCCTACGAGCAGTACTTC.

This clone was seen only once. This sequence joins TRBV21-1 and TRBJ1-4; the table's TRBD1 call for D was not verified on the DNA. TRBV21-1 is termed a pseudogene. The CDR3 consists of 15 residues. The CDR3 bases are TGTGCCAGCAGCGCACCCCGGGACAGGGGACGAAAACTGTTTTTT. Residues: CASSAPRDRGRKLFF.

The rearrangement joins TRBV27 to TRBJ2-1; possible D gene TRBD2, 5 bases. V was cut by 7 bases and J by 3 bases, with 7 bases left in between. The CDR3 runs to 12 residues. The germline gives CDR1 MNHEY, CDR2 SMNVEV (reference sequence). DNA of the CDR3: TGTGCCAGCACCGGACTCTACAATGAGCAGTTCTTC. Its translation: CASTGLYNEQFF.

V is TRBV7-8 and J is TRBJ2-3, with unresolved D. Per the germline V gene, CDR1 is SGHVS and CDR2 is FQNEAQ. Deletions cut 6 bases from V and 8 bases from J, with 15 bases between. The CDR3 covers 13 residues. The CDR3 loop is CASSPFVEVTQYF. The CDR3, as DNA: TGTGCCAGCAGTCCCTTCGTCGAGGTTACGCAGTATTTT. The variable domain in full, completed from reference TRBV7-8 and TRBJ2-3, reads GAGVSQSPRYKVAKRGQDVALRCDPISGHVSLFWYQQALGQGPEFLTYFQNEAQLDKSGLPSDRFFAERPEGSVSTLKIQRTQQEDSAVYLCASSPFVEVTQYFGPGTRLTVL.

This clone has just one count. J is TRBJ1-4 and V is TRBV4-1; D gene unclear. Per germline, CDR1 MGHRA and CDR2 YSYEKL. Trimming removed 5 bases at V and 4 bases at J, with 8 bases between. The CDR3 sequence is 13 residues long. The CDR3 coding sequence is TGCGCCAGCAGCGACGGGCTTAATGAAAAACTGTTTTTT. Translated, it gives CASSDGLNEKLFF.

Details on this clone: The same CDR3 is also encoded by other DNA sequences in this sample. The V call is TRBV19, the J call TRBJ2-1; weak D call: TRBD1 (6 bases). The ends were cut back, 5 bases at V and 0 bases at J, with 8 bases in the middle. Germline CDR1 reads LNHDA; CDR2 reads SQIVND (reference sequence). The CDR3 covers 14 residues. CDR3 sequence reads: CASSPDSSYNEQFF. CDR3 nucleotide sequence: TGTGCCAGTAGTCCGGACAGCTCCTACAATGAGCAGTTCTTC.

V is TRBV13 and J is TRBJ1-4; D unresolved. The germline gives CDR1 PRHDT, CDR2 FYEKMQ (reference sequence). V gave up 5 bases and J gave up 0 bases, with 13 bases separating them. This CDR3 spans 16 amino acids. CDR3 sequence (DNA): TGTGCCAGCAGCACGAGGGAGCGGGCAACTAATGAAAAACTGTTTTTT. Protein: CASSTRERATNEKLFF.

The rearrangement uses TRBV14 and TRBJ1-2; D is unresolved. From germline, CDR1 is SGHDN and CDR2 FVKESK. The ends were cut back, 4 bases at V and 3 bases at J, with 9 bases in the middle. The CDR3 runs 13 residues. The DNA for the CDR3 is TGTGCCAGCAGCCGCCCGTATTACTATGGCTACACCTTC. Its protein is CASSRPYYYGYTF. Drawing the rest from reference TRBV14 and TRBJ1-2, the complete variable domain is EAGVTQFPSHSVIEKGQTVTLRCDPISGHDNLYWYRRVMGKEIKFLLHFVKESKQDESGMPNNRFLAERTGGTYSTLKVQPAELEDSGVYFCASSRPYYYGYTFGSGTRLTVV.

This chain uses TRBV9 with TRBJ1-1, with D unclear. CDR3 length: 11 residues. V was pared by 4 bases and J by 10 bases, with 11 bases between. Germline V lookup: CDR1 SGDLS, CDR2 YYNGEE. CDR3 protein: CASSPVPGAFF. The CDR3, as DNA: TGTGCCAGCAGCCCGGTTCCCGGAGCTTTCTTT.

This chain joins TRBV6-6 and TRBJ2-7; 9 positions match TRBD1. V shed 4 bases, J shed 3 bases, and the junction held 7 bases outside the gene matches. This CDR3 region has 15 residues. The germline V gene has CDR1 MNHNY and CDR2 SVGAGI (reference sequence). CDR3 coding DNA: TGTGCCAGCAGTTGGGACAGGGTGTATAGCTACGAGCAGTACTTC. It encodes CASSWDRVYSYEQYF.

A note on this clone: This sample includes further DNA sequences coding for the same CDR3. The V and J genes are TRBV19 and TRBJ2-6; D ambiguous. The CDR3 sequence is 14 residues long. Trimming took off 6 bases at V and 0 bases at J, with 6 bases between the two ends. Germline values: CDR1 LNHDA, CDR2 SQIVND (reference sequence). The CDR3 sequence: CASSLLSGANVLTF. DNA for the CDR3: TGTGCCAGTAGCCTCCTCTCTGGGGCCAACGTCCTGACTTTC.